This TCR beta chain was retrieved from a study of cytomegalovirus exposure and HLA in healthy donors. The CDR3 runs 14 residues. Trimming took 4 bases from V and 6 from J, leaving 13 bases between them. CDR1 and CDR2 from the germline V gene are SGHVS and FQNEAQ. PCR was performed using 60 Vbeta and 13 Jbeta primers. Produced via immunoSEQ multiplex PCR; TCRdb's table is partial and in-frame only. The table includes roughly 200,000 clones, 79% detected once. Sequenced sample: PBMCs. This sequence joins TRBV7-8 and TRBJ2-1; a weak D match, TRBD2 (5 bases). The TCR was taken from a woman aged 30 to 39 in good health and CMV-seropositive. CDR3 protein: CASSSARAGNEQFF. CDR3 sequence (DNA): TGTGCCAGCAGCTCGGCCCGGGCGGGCAATGAGCAGTTCTTC.